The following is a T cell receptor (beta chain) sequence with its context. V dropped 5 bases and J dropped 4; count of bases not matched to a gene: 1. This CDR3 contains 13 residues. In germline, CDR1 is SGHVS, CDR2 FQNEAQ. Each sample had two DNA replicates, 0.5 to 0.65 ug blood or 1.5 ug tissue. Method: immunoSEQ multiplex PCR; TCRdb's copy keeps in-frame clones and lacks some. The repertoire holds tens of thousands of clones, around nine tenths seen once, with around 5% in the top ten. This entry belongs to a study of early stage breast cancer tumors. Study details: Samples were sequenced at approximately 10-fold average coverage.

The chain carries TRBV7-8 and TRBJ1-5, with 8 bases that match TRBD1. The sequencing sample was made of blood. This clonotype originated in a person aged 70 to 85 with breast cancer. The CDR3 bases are TGTGCCAGCAGCCGGACAGGGAATCAGCCCCAGCATTTT. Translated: CASSRTGNQPQHF.